Listed here are 26 T cell receptor beta chains from one sample, sequenced in a study of cytomegalovirus exposure and HLA in healthy donors. Primers: 60 Vbeta forward and 13 Jbeta reverse. Sequencing used immunoSEQ multiplex PCR; TCRdb keeps in-frame clones, though not all of them. The table shows roughly 86,000 clones, with about 62% occurring only once. Specimen: PBMCs. Every receptor here comes from a man aged 25-40 years in good health and CMV-seronegative.

This clone was seen only a few times. The same CDR3 is also encoded by other DNA sequences in this sample. The rearrangement links TRBV9 to TRBJ2-7; 8 bases line up with TRBD1. The germline V gene encodes CDR1 SGDLS and CDR2 YYNGEE. V shed 0 bases, J shed 3 bases, and the junction held 5 bases outside the gene matches. There are 15 residues in the CDR3. In DNA, the CDR3 is TGTGCCAGCAGCGTAGCGGCAGGGGGCGTCTACGAGCAGTACTTC. Translated, it gives CASSVAAGGVYEQYF.

The chain is built from TRBV28 and TRBJ1-4, with TRBD1 identical over 9 bases. CDR1 is MDHEN and CDR2 is SYDVKM in the germline V gene. The CDR3 runs to 15 residues. The V gene end was trimmed by 3 bases and the J gene end by 7 bases; junction bases not matched to a gene: 6. Here the CDR3 DNA reads TGTGCCAGCAGTTTCCCCGGGACAGGGCGTGAAAAACTGTTTTTT. This codes for CASSFPGTGREKLFF.

This chain joins TRBV6-6 and TRBJ2-1; 7 bases map to TRBD2. This CDR3 region has 15 residues. CDR1 MNHNY and CDR2 SVGAGI come from the germline V gene (reference sequence). Losses at the gene ends were 7 bases for V and 7 bases for J; bases not matched to a gene: 13. The chain's CDR3 is CASKIWGGRMNEQFF. The CDR3 bases are TGTGCCAGCAAAATCTGGGGGGGACGGATGAATGAGCAGTTCTTC.

This clone was found a few times. This chain connects TRBV10-1 to TRBJ1-2; unclear D gene. The CDR3 is 13 residues long. Trimming removed 5 bases from V and 2 bases from J, with 9 bases in between. The germline V gene has CDR1 WNHNN and CDR2 SYGVQD (reference sequence). DNA for the CDR3: TGCGCCAGCAGTCGAACAGAGAACTATGGCTACACCTTC. This codes for CASSRTENYGYTF.

The CDR3 DNA reads TGTGCCAGCTTAGCCTTTGGGGCCAACGTCCTGACTTTC. This gives the protein CASLAFGANVLTF. The J gene is TRBJ2-6, the V gene TRBV27; D unclear. Germline CDR1 and CDR2: MNHEY and SMNVEV (reference sequence). V lost 8 bases and J 3 bases, leaving 8 bases between the germline ends. The CDR3 runs 13 residues.

A few counts support this clone. The chain links TRBV6-5 to TRBJ2-3; 7 positions match TRBD2. The CDR3 runs 14 residues. V trimming: 7 bases; J trimming: 2 bases; junction bases outside the gene matches: 6. Germline-derived CDR1 and CDR2 are MNHEY and SVGAGI. Here the CDR3 reads CASKRLAATDTQYF. The DNA of the CDR3 is TGTGCCAGCAAAAGGCTAGCGGCCACAGATACGCAGTATTTT.

This chain links TRBV7-9 with TRBJ2-2; D not certain. Trimming took 5 bases from V and 14 from J, leaving 15 bases between them. Germline V gene sequence: CDR1 SEHNR, CDR2 FQNEAQ (reference sequence). CDR3 length equals 12 residues. CDR3 residues: CASSHEPLRLFF. CDR3 DNA: TGTGCCAGCAGCCACGAACCCCTCAGACTGTTTTTT.

V usage is TRBV28 and J usage is TRBJ2-7; the match to TRBD1 covers 7 bases. This CDR3 region has 16 residues. The trim removed 4 bases at V and 4 bases at J, leaving 13 bases unmatched. Germline V gives CDR1 MDHEN, CDR2 SYDVKM. The CDR3 bases are TGTGCCAGCAGTTGGCCCTTACCGGCAGGGGGTTACGAGCAGTACTTC. Translating it yields CASSWPLPAGGYEQYF.

V and J are TRBV6-5 and TRBJ1-5, with 11 bases identical to TRBD1. The CDR3 sequence is 13 residues long. Germline V gives CDR1 MNHEY, CDR2 SVGAGI. V gave up 6 bases and J gave up 10 bases; unmatched junction bases: 5. This chain's CDR3 is CASRTGTGGPQHF. The DNA for the CDR3 is TGTGCCAGCAGGACCGGGACAGGGGGACCCCAGCATTTT.

The J gene is TRBJ2-2, the V gene TRBV6-5; D not resolved. CDR3 length equals 11 residues. The germline gives CDR1 MNHEY, CDR2 SVGAGI. V dropped 7 bases and J dropped 6 bases, with 6 bases sitting between them. The CDR3 DNA reads as TGTGCCAGCACCCTTGCCGGGGAGCTGTTTTTT. This sequence encodes CASTLAGELFF.

The chain couples TRBV28 to TRBJ2-3, with 10 nucleotides matching TRBD1. V lost 2 bases to trimming and J lost 0 bases; unmatched junction nucleotides: 5. This CDR3 comprises 17 residues. Germline V lookup: CDR1 MDHEN, CDR2 SYDVKM. The CDR3 bases are TGTGCCAGCAGTTTAATGGGACAGGGGCGAAGCACAGATACGCAGTATTTT. Translating gives CASSLMGQGRSTDTQYF.

This clone was seen a handful of times. The chain is built from TRBV5-1 and TRBJ2-1; 11 nucleotides match TRBD2. CDR3 length: 15 residues. V gave up 4 bases and J gave up 6 bases; unmatched junction bases: 6. Germline V gene data show CDR1 as SGHRS and CDR2 as YFSETQ. CDR3 DNA sequence: TGCGCCAGCAGCCAAACTAGCGGGGGAGTCAATGAGCAGTTCTTC. Its translation: CASSQTSGGVNEQFF.

The chain combines TRBV6-4 with TRBJ2-1; 8 nucleotides line up with TRBD2. V gave up 3 bases and J gave up 0 bases; unmatched junction bases: 1. The length of the CDR3 is 15 residues. Germline CDR1 MRHNA, CDR2 SNTAGT. The CDR3 here is CASSEREDSYNEQFF. The CDR3 coding sequence is TGTGCCAGCAGTGAGCGGGAGGACTCCTACAATGAGCAGTTCTTC.

The CDR3 nucleotides read TGTGCCAGCAGCAAATGGCGCCCTCTAGACAGGGGGTCTGGGGCCAACGTCCTGACTTTC. It codes for CASSKWRPLDRGSGANVLTF. The chain recombines TRBV21-1 with TRBJ2-6; the D segment call TRBD1 is taken from the table without a DNA check. TRBV21-1 is classified as a pseudogene. The CDR3 runs 20 residues.

This sequence joins TRBV7-3 and TRBJ2-1, with 8 bases lining up with TRBD1. This CDR3 region has 15 residues. The ends lost 7 bases at V and 6 bases at J; junction bases unmatched: 11. The V gene's germline CDR1 is SGHTA and CDR2 FQGTGA. The CDR3 DNA reads TGTGCCAGCAACCAACAGGGGGGTTATCTCAATGAGCAGTTCTTC. This gives the protein CASNQQGGYLNEQFF.

The chain joins TRBV19 to TRBJ2-1, with 9 bases lining up with TRBD2. CDR1 is LNHDA, CDR2 SQIVND, per germline (reference sequence). This CDR3 has 14 amino acids. Trimming cost V 3 bases and J 8 bases; bases outside gene matches: 5. This chain's CDR3 is CASSMASGNDEQFF. The CDR3, as DNA: TGTGCCAGTAGTATGGCTAGCGGGAACGATGAGCAGTTCTTC.

CDR3 sequence reads: CASSVSGESYEQYF. In nucleotides, the CDR3 is TGTGCCAGCAGCGTCTCAGGGGAATCCTACGAGCAGTACTTC. The chain joins TRBV9 to TRBJ2-7; D perhaps matches TRBD1 (6 bases). Germline CDR1 and CDR2: SGDLS and YYNGEE. Trimming stripped 2 bases from V and 1 base from J, with 10 bases between. The CDR3 is 14 residues long.

This clone was seen only a few times. The gene calls are TRBV6-6 and TRBJ2-7, with TRBD2 matching over 11 bases. The germline V gene has CDR1 MNHNY and CDR2 SVGAGI (reference sequence). Unmatched junction bases numbered 7, after V lost 6 bases and J lost 3 bases. The length of the CDR3 is 15 residues. The CDR3 sequence is CASRGLAENIYEQYF. CDR3 DNA: TGTGCCAGCAGGGGACTAGCGGAAAACATCTACGAGCAGTACTTC.

The table lists this clone with a few counts. The chain uses TRBV5-1 and TRBJ2-5; TRBD1 agrees at 8 bases. The CDR3 is 15 residues long. Germline V gives CDR1 SGHRS, CDR2 YFSETQ. J was trimmed by 5 bases and V by 0 bases; bases with no gene match: 6. The CDR3 spells CASSLGAGGAETQYF. DNA of the CDR3: TGCGCCAGCAGCTTGGGGGCAGGGGGCGCGGAGACCCAGTACTTC.

The gene calls are TRBV5-4 and TRBJ1-2; TRBD1 is a possible D gene (5 bases). The CDR3 consists of 12 residues. V was cut by 2 bases and J by 6 bases, with 8 bases left in between. CDR1 is SGHNT and CDR2 is YYREEE in the germline V gene (reference sequence). CDR3 nucleotides: TGTGCCAGCAGCTTCGTAGGGGATGGCTACACCTTC. This encodes CASSFVGDGYTF.

This clone has only one observation. The chain has TRBV29-1 and TRBJ2-5; TRBD1 matches at 8 bases. Germline values: CDR1 SQVTM, CDR2 ANQGSEA. With V trimmed by 3 bases and J by 3 bases, 9 bases remained unmatched. CDR3 length: 15 amino acids. The CDR3 DNA sequence: TGCAGCGTTGACTCTCTGCAGGGGGCAGAAGAGACCCAGTACTTC. It is translated as CSVDSLQGAEETQYF. The whole variable domain, remainder taken from reference TRBV29-1 and TRBJ2-5, is SAVISQKPSRDICQRGTSLTIQCQVDSQVTMMFWYRQQPGQSLTLIATANQGSEATYESGFVIDKFPISRPNLTFSTLTVSNMSPEDSSIYLCSVDSLQGAEETQYFGPGTRLLVL.

This sequence joins TRBV6-1 and TRBJ2-3; 9 nucleotides match TRBD2. Trimming removed 0 bases from V and 2 bases from J; junction bases left unmatched: 9. The germline V gene encodes CDR1 MNHNS and CDR2 SASEGT. This CDR3 spans 18 amino acids. CDR3 DNA: TGTGCCAGCAGTGAAGCTAGGCTAGCGGGGCCCGACACAGATACGCAGTATTTT. Amino acids: CASSEARLAGPDTDTQYF.

This clone has more than one count but fewer than ten. The J gene is TRBJ2-6, the V gene TRBV19; D not resolved. The CDR3 runs to 15 residues. Trimming pared 3 bases from V and 1 base from J, leaving 7 bases between. CDR1 is LNHDA, CDR2 SQIVND, per germline (reference sequence). CDR3 sequence (DNA): TGTGCCAGTAGTATCGGTCGGTCTGGGGCCAACGTCCTGACTTTC. Residues: CASSIGRSGANVLTF.

This sequence joins TRBV5-4 and TRBJ1-1; D is unclear. The V end lost 4 bases, the J end lost 1 base, and 11 bases lay between the germline ends. CDR3 length: 14 residues. CDR1 SGHNT and CDR2 YYREEE come from the germline V gene (reference sequence). CDR3 sequence: CASSLTVANTEAFF. In nucleotides, the CDR3 is TGTGCCAGCAGCCTAACAGTGGCGAACACTGAAGCTTTCTTT.

This clone was detected only a few times. The rearrangement joins TRBV28 to TRBJ2-3; D gene uncertain. Trimming pared 2 bases from V and 4 bases from J, leaving 7 bases between. Per the germline V gene, CDR1 is MDHEN and CDR2 is SYDVKM. The CDR3 contains 13 residues. The CDR3 nucleotides are TGTGCCAGCAGTTTACCAGGCCCAGATACGCAGTATTTT. It is translated as CASSLPGPDTQYF.

This clone showed up just once. This sequence joins TRBV6-8 and TRBJ2-7; D is possibly TRBD2 (5 bases). Germline CDR1 reads MNHGY; CDR2 reads SAAAGT. Trimming removed 3 bases at V and 6 bases at J, with 15 bases between. The CDR3 covers 14 residues. The DNA of the CDR3 is TGTGCCAGCAGTTATAGCATCAGAGGGCGCGAGCAGTACTTC. Translation: CASSYSIRGREQYF.